The 20 T cell receptor beta chains presented below share a single source sample, sequenced in a study of T cell responses to AZD1222 COVID-19 vaccine. Repertoires were generated with immunoSEQ multiplex PCR, while TCRdb's copy carries only in-frame clones and drops some. The table lists over 90,000 clones, approximately 81% of them singletons. Sequenced material: peripheral blood, taken on day 0 of AZD1222 vaccination. All receptors derive from an adult in good health.

Only a few counts were recorded for this clone. Given the absence of the conserved phenylalanine or tryptophan at the CDR3 end, a read error is likely. The limits of the CDR3 on the DNA are not certain, so only TCRdb's listed CDR3 is given. This sequence joins TRBV4-3 and TRBJ2-7. 11 amino acids form the CDR3, both terminal residues included. Germline V lookup: CDR1 LGHNA, CDR2 YSLEER. This CDR3 is CASSQDTQSFP.

The rearrangement uses TRBV10-1 and TRBJ2-1; 14 bases agree with TRBD2. The CDR3 is 16 amino acids. V shed 2 bases and J 8 bases; nucleotides not matched to a gene: 5. CDR1 is WNHNN and CDR2 is SYGVQD in the germline V gene (reference sequence). The CDR3, as DNA: TGCGCCAGCAGTGAGGGACTAGCGGGGGGCCCACATGAGCAGTTCTTC. Translation gives CASSEGLAGGPHEQFF.

The V and J genes are TRBV29-1 and TRBJ1-2, with D possibly TRBD1 on 5 matching bases. This CDR3 spans 13 amino acids. Between the trimmed V and J ends, which lost 6 bases and 0 bases, there was a span of 11 bases. Germline CDR1 is SQVTM and CDR2 is ANQGSEA. The CDR3 bases are TGCAGCGTAACCATGGGGGCTAACTATGGCTACACCTTC. Encoded protein: CSVTMGANYGYTF.

The chain has TRBV20-1 and TRBJ2-1; no firm D call. This CDR3 contains 11 residues. Trimming took off 2 bases at V and 9 bases at J, with 8 bases between the two ends. Germline V gene lookup returns CDR1 DFQATT and CDR2 SNEGSKA (reference sequence). CDR3 loop: CSARWTFEQFF. DNA for the CDR3: TGCAGTGCTAGATGGACCTTTGAGCAGTTCTTC.

In its sample, this clone was seen a few times. Here the CDR3 DNA reads TGTGCCAGCAGCTTAGGAAGCGGGGGGTTGTCCTACGAGCAGTACGTC. Protein: CASSLGSGGLSYEQYV. The gene calls are TRBV7-9 and TRBJ2-7; 9 nucleotides line up with TRBD2. The CDR3 totals 16 residues. The germline V gene encodes CDR1 SEHNR and CDR2 FQNEAQ (reference sequence). Trimming cost V 1 base and J 1 base; bases outside gene matches: 5.

This chain uses TRBV15 with TRBJ2-5, with D possibly being TRBD1 or TRBD2 (6 bases each). V lost 1 base to trimming and J lost 5 bases, with 11 bases between them. In germline, CDR1 is LNHNV, CDR2 YYDKDF (reference sequence). CDR3 size: 14 residues. The CDR3 DNA is TGTGCCACCAGCAGAGGAGGGGGGCAGGAGACCCAGTACTTC. Translated: CATSRGGGQETQYF.

The rearrangement joins TRBV15 to TRBJ2-2; no reliable D call. The CDR3 loop spans 13 amino acids. Per the germline V gene, CDR1 is LNHNV and CDR2 is YYDKDF (reference sequence). V was trimmed by 5 bases and J by 5 bases, leaving 9 bases between them. Here the CDR3 DNA reads TGTGCCACCAGCTGGTATTCGACCGGGGAGCTGTTTTTT. Its protein product is CATSWYSTGELFF.

This chain uses TRBV7-6 with TRBJ1-2; TRBD1 matches at 10 bases. CDR3 length: 17 amino acids. CDR1 and CDR2 from the germline V gene are SGHVS and FNYEAQ. Germline trimming cut 2 bases from V and 4 bases from J; bases unmatched to any gene: 10. Here the CDR3 reads CASSLSPLTGGSYGYTF. Here the CDR3 DNA reads TGTGCCAGCAGCTTATCCCCCCTGACAGGGGGCAGCTATGGCTACACCTTC.

This clone was counted many times. The rearrangement joins TRBV18 to TRBJ2-1; TRBD1 agrees at 9 bases. Germline V lookup: CDR1 KGHSH, CDR2 LQKENI. The J segment lost 9 bases and the V segment lost 0 bases, leaving 6 bases of the junction unmatched. The CDR3 loop spans 15 amino acids. The CDR3 nucleotides are TGTGCCAGCTCACCACCGGACAGGGGAAGGGGTGAGCAGTTCTTC. This encodes CASSPPDRGRGEQFF.

The chain couples TRBV7-9 to TRBJ1-2, with a possible D match to TRBD1 (5 bases). Trimming took off 3 bases at V and 4 bases at J, with 15 bases between the two ends. The CDR3 consists of 15 residues. CDR1 SEHNR and CDR2 FQNEAQ come from the germline V gene (reference sequence). The CDR3 nucleotides read TGTGCCAGCAGCTTGGGGGACGGCAAGGGCTATGGCTACACCTTC. Translation: CASSLGDGKGYGYTF.

This clone was seen more than once but under ten times. V is TRBV28 and J is TRBJ1-5; TRBD1 might be the D (6 bases). This CDR3 is built from 15 residues. Trimming removed 7 bases at V and 7 bases at J, with 20 bases between. CDR1 is MDHEN, CDR2 SYDVKM, per germline. The CDR3 reads CASKNTGTGGQPQHF. DNA for the CDR3: TGTGCCAGCAAAAACACAGGGACGGGTGGACAGCCCCAGCATTTT.

The V and J genes are TRBV10-1 and TRBJ1-1; D call uncertain. The CDR3 length is 13 residues. V was clipped by 0 bases and J by 5 bases, with 7 bases between them. CDR1 is WNHNN, CDR2 SYGVQD, per germline (reference sequence). The DNA for the CDR3 is TGCGCCAGCAGTGAGTCTATGGGGACTGAAGCTTTCTTT. It codes for CASSESMGTEAFF.

The chain links TRBV5-4 to TRBJ2-5; TRBD2 aligns across 12 bases. The CDR3 consists of 14 residues. Germline CDR1 is SGHNT and CDR2 is YYREEE (reference sequence). V dropped 3 bases and J dropped 5; count of bases not matched to a gene: 2. DNA of the CDR3: TGTGCCAGCAGCTCGACTAGCGGGGGCGAGACCCAGTACTTC. It encodes CASSSTSGGETQYF.

This chain joins TRBV9 and TRBJ2-7; TRBD1 matches at 8 bases. CDR1 is SGDLS, CDR2 YYNGEE, per germline. The trim removed 6 bases at V and 2 bases at J, leaving 7 bases unmatched. This CDR3 region has 14 residues. CDR3 region: CASTPGTGPYEQYF. CDR3 sequence (DNA): TGTGCCAGCACCCCCGGGACAGGCCCCTACGAGCAGTACTTC.

This chain connects TRBV6-6 to TRBJ1-5, with 7 bases that match TRBD1. V lost 11 bases and J lost 4; bases outside the gene matches: 5. The CDR3 is 12 residues long. Germline lookup yields CDR1 MNHNY and CDR2 SVGAGI (reference sequence). The chain's CDR3 is CAVQTGNQPQHF. The DNA of the CDR3 is TGTGCCGTTCAGACAGGGAATCAGCCCCAGCATTTT.

The V gene is TRBV7-9, the J gene TRBJ2-2; D unresolved. V was shortened by 10 bases and J by 1 base, with 10 bases between the two germline ends. This CDR3 is 13 amino acids long. Looked up from germline, CDR1 is SEHNR and CDR2 is FQNEAQ (reference sequence). CDR3 bases: TGTGCCACCCGGGCAGGGAACACCGGGGAGCTGTTTTTT. This sequence encodes CATRAGNTGELFF.

V gene TRBV28 combines with J gene TRBJ2-7; D ambiguous. The V gene's germline CDR1 is MDHEN and CDR2 SYDVKM. The CDR3 spans 12 residues. Trimming took 1 base from V and 3 from J, leaving 4 bases between them. CDR3 nucleotides: TGTGCCAGCAGTTTATCCAGCTACGAGCAGTACTTC. This sequence encodes CASSLSSYEQYF.

The DNA of the CDR3 is TGTGCCAGCAGCCGGATGACAGGGAGCAATGAGCAGTTCTTC. Amino acid sequence: CASSRMTGSNEQFF. The chain employs TRBV7-6 and TRBJ2-1; 7 nucleotides agree with TRBD1. With 5 bases clipped from V and 6 bases from J, the junction kept 7 bases outside the gene matches. The V gene's germline CDR1 is SGHVS and CDR2 FNYEAQ. The CDR3 totals 14 residues.

This clone was observed once. V and J are TRBV10-1 and TRBJ2-1, with D unresolved. Germline-derived CDR1 and CDR2 are WNHNN and SYGVQD (reference sequence). Deletions cut 6 bases from V and 4 bases from J, with 16 bases between. This CDR3 has 15 amino acids. The CDR3 sequence is CASSILGVGYNEQFF. Written as DNA, the CDR3 is TGCGCCAGCAGCATTTTAGGAGTTGGGTACAATGAGCAGTTCTTC.

This clone was detected a few times. The V gene is TRBV19, the J gene TRBJ1-2; D unclear. The CDR3 has 11 residues. The germline CDR1 and CDR2 sequences are LNHDA and SQIVND (reference sequence). Trimming removed 3 bases at V and 8 bases at J, with 7 bases between. The CDR3 bases are TGTGCCAGTAGTATCTCCTGGGGCTACACCTTC. Protein: CASSISWGYTF.